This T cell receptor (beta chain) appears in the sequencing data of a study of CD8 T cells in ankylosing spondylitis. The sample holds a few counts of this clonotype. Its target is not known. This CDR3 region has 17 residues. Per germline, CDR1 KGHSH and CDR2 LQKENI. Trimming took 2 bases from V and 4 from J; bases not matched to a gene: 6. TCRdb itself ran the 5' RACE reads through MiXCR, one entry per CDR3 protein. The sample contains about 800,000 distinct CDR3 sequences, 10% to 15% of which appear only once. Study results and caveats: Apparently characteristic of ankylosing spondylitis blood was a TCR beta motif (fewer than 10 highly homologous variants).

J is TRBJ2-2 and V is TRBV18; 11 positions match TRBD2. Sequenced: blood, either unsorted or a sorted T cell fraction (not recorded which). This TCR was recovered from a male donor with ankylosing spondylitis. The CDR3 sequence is CASSPASSGRITGELFF. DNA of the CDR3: TGTGCCAGCTCACCAGCATCTAGCGGGAGGATCACCGGGGAGCTGTTTTTT.